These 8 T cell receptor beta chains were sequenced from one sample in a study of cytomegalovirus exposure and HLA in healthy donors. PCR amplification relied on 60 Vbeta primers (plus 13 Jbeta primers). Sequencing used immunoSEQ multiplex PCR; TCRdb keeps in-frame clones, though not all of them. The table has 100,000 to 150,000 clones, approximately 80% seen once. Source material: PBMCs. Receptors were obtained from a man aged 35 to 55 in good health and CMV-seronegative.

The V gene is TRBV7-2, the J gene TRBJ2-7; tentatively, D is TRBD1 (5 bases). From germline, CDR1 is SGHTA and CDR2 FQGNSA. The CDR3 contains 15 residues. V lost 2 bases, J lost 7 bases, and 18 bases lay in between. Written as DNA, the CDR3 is TGTGCCAGCAGCTTACAGAGGCCATCCAAGGGGGAGCAGTACTTC. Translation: CASSLQRPSKGEQYF.

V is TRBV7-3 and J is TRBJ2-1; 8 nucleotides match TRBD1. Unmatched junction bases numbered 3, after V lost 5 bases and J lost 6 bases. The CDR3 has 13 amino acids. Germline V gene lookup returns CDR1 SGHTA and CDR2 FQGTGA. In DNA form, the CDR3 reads TGTGCCAGCAGCGGACAGGGTTTCAATGAGCAGTTCTTC. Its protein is CASSGQGFNEQFF.

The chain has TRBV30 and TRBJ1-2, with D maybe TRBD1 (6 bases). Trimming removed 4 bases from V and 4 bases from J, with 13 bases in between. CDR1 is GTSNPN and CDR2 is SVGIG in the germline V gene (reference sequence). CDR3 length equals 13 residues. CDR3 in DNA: TGTGCCTGGACCGCAACAGGGTCCTATGGCTACACCTTC. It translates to CAWTATGSYGYTF.

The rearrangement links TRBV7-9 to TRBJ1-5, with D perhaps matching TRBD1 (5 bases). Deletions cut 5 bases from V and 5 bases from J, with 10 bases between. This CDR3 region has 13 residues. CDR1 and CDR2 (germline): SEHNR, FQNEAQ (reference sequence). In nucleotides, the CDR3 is TGTGCCAGCAGCCCGCAGGGCGATCAGCCCCAGCATTTT. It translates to CASSPQGDQPQHF.

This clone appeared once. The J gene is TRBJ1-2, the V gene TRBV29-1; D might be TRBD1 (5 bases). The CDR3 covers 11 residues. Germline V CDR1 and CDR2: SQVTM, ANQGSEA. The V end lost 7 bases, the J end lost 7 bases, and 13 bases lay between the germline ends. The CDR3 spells CSAEKGFGYTF. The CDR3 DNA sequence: TGCAGCGCCGAAAAGGGGTTTGGCTACACCTTC.

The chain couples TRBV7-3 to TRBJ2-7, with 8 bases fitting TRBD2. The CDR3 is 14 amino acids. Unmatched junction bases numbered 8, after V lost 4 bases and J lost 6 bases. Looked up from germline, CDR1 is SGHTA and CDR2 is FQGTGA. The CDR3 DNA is TGTGCCAGCAGCTATAACCGGGGGGGAAGCGAGCAGTACTTC. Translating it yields CASSYNRGGSEQYF.

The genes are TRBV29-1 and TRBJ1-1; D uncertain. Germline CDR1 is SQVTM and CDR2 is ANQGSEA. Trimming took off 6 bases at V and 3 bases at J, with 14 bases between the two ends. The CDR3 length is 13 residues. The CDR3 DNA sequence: TGCAGCGTCGCCTTAACGGTAGACACTGAAGCTTTCTTT. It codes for CSVALTVDTEAFF.

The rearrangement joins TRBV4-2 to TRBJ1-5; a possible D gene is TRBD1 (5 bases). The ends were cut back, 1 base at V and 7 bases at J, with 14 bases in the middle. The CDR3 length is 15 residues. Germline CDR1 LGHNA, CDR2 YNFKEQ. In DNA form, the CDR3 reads TGTGCCAGCAGCCAAGGGGGGGAGGGAAGGCAGCCCCAGCATTTT. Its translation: CASSQGGEGRQPQHF.